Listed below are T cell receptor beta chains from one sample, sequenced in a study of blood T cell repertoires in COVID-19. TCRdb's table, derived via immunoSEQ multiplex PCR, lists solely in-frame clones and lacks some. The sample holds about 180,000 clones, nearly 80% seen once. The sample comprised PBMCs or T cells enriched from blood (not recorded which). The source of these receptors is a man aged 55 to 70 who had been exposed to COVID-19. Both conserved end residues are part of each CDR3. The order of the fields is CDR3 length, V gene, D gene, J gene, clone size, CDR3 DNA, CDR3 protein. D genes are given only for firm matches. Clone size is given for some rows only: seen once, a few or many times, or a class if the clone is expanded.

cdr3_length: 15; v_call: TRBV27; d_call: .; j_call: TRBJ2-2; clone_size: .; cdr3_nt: TGTGCCAGCAGTCGACAGACCCAAAACACCGGGGAGCTGTTTTTT; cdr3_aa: CASSRQTQNTGELFF
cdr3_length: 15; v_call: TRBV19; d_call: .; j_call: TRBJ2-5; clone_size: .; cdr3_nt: TGTGCCAGTAGTTGGGCAGACAGACCCCAAGAGGCCCAGTACTTC; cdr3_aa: CASSWADRPQEAQYF
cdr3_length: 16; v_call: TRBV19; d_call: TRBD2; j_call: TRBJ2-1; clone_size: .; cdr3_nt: TGTGCCAGTACCAGGACTAGCGGGAGCTCCTACAATGAGCAGTTCTTC; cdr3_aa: CASTRTSGSSYNEQFF
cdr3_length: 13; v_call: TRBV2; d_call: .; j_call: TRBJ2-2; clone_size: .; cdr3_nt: TGTGCCAGCAGTAATGCAGGGACCGGGGAGCTGTTTTTT; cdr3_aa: CASSNAGTGELFF
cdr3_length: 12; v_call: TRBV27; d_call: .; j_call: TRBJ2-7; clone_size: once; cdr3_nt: TGTGCCAGCAGATCCCAGTCCTACGAGCAGTACTTC; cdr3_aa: CASRSQSYEQYF
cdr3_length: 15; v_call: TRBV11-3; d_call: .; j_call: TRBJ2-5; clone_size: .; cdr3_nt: TGTGCCAGCAGCTTAGATTCTATCGGCGGGGAGACCCAGTACTTC; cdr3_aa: CASSLDSIGGETQYF
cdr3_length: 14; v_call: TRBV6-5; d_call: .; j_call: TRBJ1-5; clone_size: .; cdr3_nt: TGTGCCACGAGTTTTTCAGGGTTAGGACAGCCCCAGCATTTT; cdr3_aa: CATSFSGLGQPQHF
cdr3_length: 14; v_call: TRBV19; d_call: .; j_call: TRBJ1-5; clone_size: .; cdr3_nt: TGTGCCAGTAGTCCAACAGGGCCAGGTCAGCCCCAGCATTTT; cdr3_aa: CASSPTGPGQPQHF
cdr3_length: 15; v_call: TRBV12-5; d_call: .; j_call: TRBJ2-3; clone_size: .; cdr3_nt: TGTGCTAGTGGGCCAGGGACTGACCACACAGATACGCAGTATTTT; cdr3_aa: CASGPGTDHTDTQYF
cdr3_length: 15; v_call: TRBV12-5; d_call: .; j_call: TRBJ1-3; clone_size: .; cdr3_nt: TGTGCTAGTGGTCCTAGAACAGGGATTGGAAACACCATATATTTT; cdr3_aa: CASGPRTGIGNTIYF
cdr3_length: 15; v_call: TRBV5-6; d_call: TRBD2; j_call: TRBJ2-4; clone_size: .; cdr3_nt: TGTGCCAGCAGCCGGGGGGAAGGGCGGTTAAACATTCAGTACTTC; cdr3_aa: CASSRGEGRLNIQYF
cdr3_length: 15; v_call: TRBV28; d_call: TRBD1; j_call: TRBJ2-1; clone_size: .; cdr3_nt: TGTGCCAGCGCGGTCGGGACAGGGTCTCCCAATGAGCAGTTCTTC; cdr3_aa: CASAVGTGSPNEQFF
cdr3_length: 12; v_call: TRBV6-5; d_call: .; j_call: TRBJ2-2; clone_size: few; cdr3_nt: TGTGCCAGCATCAATCCCACCGGGGAGCTGTTTTTT; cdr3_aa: CASINPTGELFF
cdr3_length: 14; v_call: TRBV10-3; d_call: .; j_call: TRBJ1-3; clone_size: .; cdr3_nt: TGTGCCATCAAGAGGGAGGGCTCTGGAAACACCATATATTTT; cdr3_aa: CAIKREGSGNTIYF
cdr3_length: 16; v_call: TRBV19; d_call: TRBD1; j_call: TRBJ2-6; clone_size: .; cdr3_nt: TGTGCCAGCAAGGACAGGGGGCTGCAGGGGGCCAACGTCCTGACTTTC; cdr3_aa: CASKDRGLQGANVLTF
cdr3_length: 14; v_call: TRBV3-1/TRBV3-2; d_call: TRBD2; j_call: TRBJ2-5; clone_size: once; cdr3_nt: TGTGCCAGCAGTCTCTCCGGGACTAAAGAGACCCAGTACTTC; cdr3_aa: CASSLSGTKETQYF
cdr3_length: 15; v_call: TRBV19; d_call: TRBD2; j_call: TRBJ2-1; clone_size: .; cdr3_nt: TGTGCCAGTAGTATAACTAGCGGGAAAAACAATGAGCAGTTCTTC; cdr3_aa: CASSITSGKNNEQFF
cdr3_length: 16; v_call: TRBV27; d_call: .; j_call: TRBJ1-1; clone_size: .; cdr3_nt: TGTGCCAGCAGTTTCCTGACCTTACAGGGTAACACTGAAGCTTTCTTT; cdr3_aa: CASSFLTLQGNTEAFF
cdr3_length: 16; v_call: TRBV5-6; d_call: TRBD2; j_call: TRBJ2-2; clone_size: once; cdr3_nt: TGTGCCAGCAGCCCGTTAGCGGGGCCGGGCACCGGGGAGCTGTTTTTT; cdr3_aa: CASSPLAGPGTGELFF
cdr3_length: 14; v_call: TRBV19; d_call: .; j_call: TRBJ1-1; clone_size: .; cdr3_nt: TGTGCCAGTAGTTTTGACAGGACCCCCCCTGAAGCTTTCTTT; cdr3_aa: CASSFDRTPPEAFF
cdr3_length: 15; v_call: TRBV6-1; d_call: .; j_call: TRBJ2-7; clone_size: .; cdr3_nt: TGTGCCAGCAGTGAATACCGAACAGCAGGCTACGAGCAGTACTTC; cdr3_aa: CASSEYRTAGYEQYF
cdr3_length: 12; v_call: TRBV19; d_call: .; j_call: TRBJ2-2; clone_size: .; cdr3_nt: TGTGCCAGTAGTCAGCGTTCCGGGGAGCTGTTTTTT; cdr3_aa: CASSQRSGELFF
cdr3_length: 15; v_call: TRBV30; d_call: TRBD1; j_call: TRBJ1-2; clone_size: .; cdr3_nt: TGTGCCTGGAGTGGTCGGGACAGGGGAACCTATGGCTACACCTTC; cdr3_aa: CAWSGRDRGTYGYTF
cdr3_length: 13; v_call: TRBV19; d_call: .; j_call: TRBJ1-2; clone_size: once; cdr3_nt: TGTGCCAGTAGTATAGATTCCCTATATGGCTACACCTTC; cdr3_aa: CASSIDSLYGYTF
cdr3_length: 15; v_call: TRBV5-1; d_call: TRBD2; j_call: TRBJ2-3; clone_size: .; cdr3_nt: TGCGCCAGCAGCTTGGTGCCCGGGAGGCCAGATACGCAGTATTTT; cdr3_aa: CASSLVPGRPDTQYF
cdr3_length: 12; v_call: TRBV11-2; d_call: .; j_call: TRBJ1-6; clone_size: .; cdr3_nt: TGTGCCAGCAGCATTCCATATTCACCCCTCCACTTT; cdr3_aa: CASSIPYSPLHF
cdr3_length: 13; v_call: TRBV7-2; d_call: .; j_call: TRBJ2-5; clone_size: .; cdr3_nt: TGTGCCAGCAGCTTTTACTTGTCGGAGACCCAGTACTTC; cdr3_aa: CASSFYLSETQYF
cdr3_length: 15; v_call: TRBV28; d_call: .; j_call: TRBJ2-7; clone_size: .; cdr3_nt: TGTGCCAGCAGTCGTCCCGGGTCAGGGGTTTTCGAGCAGTACTTC; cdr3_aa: CASSRPGSGVFEQYF
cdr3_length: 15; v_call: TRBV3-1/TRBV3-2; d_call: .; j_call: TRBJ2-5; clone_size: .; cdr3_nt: TGTGCCAGCAGCCAAGATCCGGGAGCAACCGAGACCCAGTACTTC; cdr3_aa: CASSQDPGATETQYF
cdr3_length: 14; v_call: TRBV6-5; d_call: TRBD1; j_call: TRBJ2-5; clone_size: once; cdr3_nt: TGTGCCAGCATCCTCGACAGGGGGCTGGAGACCCAGTACTTC; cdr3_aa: CASILDRGLETQYF
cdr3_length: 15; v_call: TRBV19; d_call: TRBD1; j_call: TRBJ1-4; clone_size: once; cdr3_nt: TGTGCCAGTAGTACCAACTCCGGGACAGGGGGAAAACTGTTTTTT; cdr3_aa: CASSTNSGTGGKLFF
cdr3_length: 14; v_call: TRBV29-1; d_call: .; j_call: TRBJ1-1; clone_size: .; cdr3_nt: TGCAGCGTTGAAGTGCAGGGAAGTGGCACTGAAGCTTTCTTT; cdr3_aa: CSVEVQGSGTEAFF
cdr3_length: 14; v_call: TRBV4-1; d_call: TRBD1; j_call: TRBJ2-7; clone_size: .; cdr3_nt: TGCGCCAGCAGCCAGGCTCAGGGGGCATACGAGCAGTACTTC; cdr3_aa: CASSQAQGAYEQYF
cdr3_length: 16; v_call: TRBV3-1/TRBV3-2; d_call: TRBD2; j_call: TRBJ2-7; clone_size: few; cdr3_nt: TGTGCCAGCAGCCAAGATTTGGCTAGCGGGAATTACGAGCAGTACTTC; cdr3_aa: CASSQDLASGNYEQYF
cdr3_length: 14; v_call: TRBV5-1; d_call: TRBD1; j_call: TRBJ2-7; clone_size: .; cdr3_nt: TGCGCCAGCAGCATAGGGACAGGGGGCCGCGAGCAGTACTTC; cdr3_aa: CASSIGTGGREQYF
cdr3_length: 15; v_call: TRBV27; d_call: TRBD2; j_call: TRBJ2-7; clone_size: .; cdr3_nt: TGTGCCAGCAGTTTGAGGACTAGCGGGACCTACGAGCAGTACTTC; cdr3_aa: CASSLRTSGTYEQYF
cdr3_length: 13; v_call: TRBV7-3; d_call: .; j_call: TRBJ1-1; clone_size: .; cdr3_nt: TGTGCCAGCAGGTCACAGGTGAACACTGAAGCTTTCTTT; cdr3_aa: CASRSQVNTEAFF
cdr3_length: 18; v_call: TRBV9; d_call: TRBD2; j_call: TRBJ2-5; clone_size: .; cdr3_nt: TGTGCCAGCAGCGTAGGTCGGACTAGCGGGAGTAGGGGAGAGACCCAGTACTTC; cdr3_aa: CASSVGRTSGSRGETQYF
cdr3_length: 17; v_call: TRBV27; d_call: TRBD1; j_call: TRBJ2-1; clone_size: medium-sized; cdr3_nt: TGTGCCAGCAGTTTATCGATCTGGGACAGGGGAGGCAATGAGCAGTTCTTC; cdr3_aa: CASSLSIWDRGGNEQFF
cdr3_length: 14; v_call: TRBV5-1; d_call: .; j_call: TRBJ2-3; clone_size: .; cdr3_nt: TGCGCCAGCAGCCCCGGCAGGGGCACAGATACGCAGTATTTT; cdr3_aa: CASSPGRGTDTQYF
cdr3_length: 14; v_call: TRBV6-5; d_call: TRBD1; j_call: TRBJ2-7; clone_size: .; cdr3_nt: TGTGCCAGCAGTTACGGACAGGGGGCAACCGAGCAGTACTTC; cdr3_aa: CASSYGQGATEQYF
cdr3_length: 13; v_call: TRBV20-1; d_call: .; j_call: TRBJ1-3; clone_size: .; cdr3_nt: TGCAGTGCTAGTTTGACAGCTGGAAACACCATATATTTT; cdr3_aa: CSASLTAGNTIYF
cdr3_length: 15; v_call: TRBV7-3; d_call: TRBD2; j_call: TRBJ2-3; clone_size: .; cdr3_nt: TGTGCCAGCAGCTGGACGGGAGGGCCAACAGATACGCAGTATTTT; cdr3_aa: CASSWTGGPTDTQYF
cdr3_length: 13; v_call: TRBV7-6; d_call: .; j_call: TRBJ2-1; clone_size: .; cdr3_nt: TGTGCCAGCAGCTTTGGAAGGGGCAATGAGCAGTTCTTC; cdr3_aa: CASSFGRGNEQFF
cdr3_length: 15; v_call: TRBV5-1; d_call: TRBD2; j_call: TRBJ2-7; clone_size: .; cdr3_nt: TGCGCCAGCAGCTTGGTAGGACTAGCGGCAGGAGAGCAGTACTTC; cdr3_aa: CASSLVGLAAGEQYF
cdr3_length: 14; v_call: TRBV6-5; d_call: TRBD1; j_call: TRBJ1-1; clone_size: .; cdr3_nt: TGTGCCAGCACCAGCCAGGGGGGAGACACTGAAGCTTTCTTT; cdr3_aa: CASTSQGGDTEAFF
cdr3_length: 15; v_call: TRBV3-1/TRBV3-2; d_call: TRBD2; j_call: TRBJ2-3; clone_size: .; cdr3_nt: TGTGCCAGCAGCCAGGCGGGAGGTGCCACAGATACGCAGTATTTT; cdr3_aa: CASSQAGGATDTQYF
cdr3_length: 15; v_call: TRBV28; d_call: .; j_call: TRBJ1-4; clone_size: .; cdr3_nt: TGTGCCAGCAGTTTGGGGCAGGGAAATAATGAAAAACTGTTTTTT; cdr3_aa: CASSLGQGNNEKLFF
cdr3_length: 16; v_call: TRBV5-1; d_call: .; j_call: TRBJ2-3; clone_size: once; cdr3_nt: TGCGCCAGCAGGAGTGACCAGGGGAGGGGCACAGATACGCAGTATTTT; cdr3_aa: CASRSDQGRGTDTQYF